A selection of T cell receptor beta chains follows, all from one sample in a study of T-cell memory formation after mild COVID-19. TCRdb re-called the 5' RACE reads through MiXCR, storing one row per CDR3 protein. The sample has 260,000 or so distinct CDR3 sequences, 16% seen once. Input material: PBMCs or a T cell subset sorted from them (not recorded which). The receptor source for this set is a man younger than 30 who had mild COVID-19 (a few samples of this study predate the infection). Cell type and time point are not known. CDR3s include the opening cysteine and the closing phenylalanine or tryptophan. D genes are given only for firm matches. The listing skips clone size in some rows; elsewhere it reads once, few, many or a size class.

DNA: TGCGCCAGCAGCCAAGTAGTTACAGCAACTCCCTATGGCTACACCTTC; CDR3: CASSQVVTATPYGYTF; V: TRBV4-1; D: NA; J: TRBJ1-2; size: NA
DNA: TGCAGTGCTAGAGGGGGGGACAGGGGAAGGTATCAGCCCCAGCATTTT; CDR3: CSARGGDRGRYQPQHF; V: TRBV20-1; D: TRBD1; J: TRBJ1-5; size: NA
DNA: TGTGCCAGCTGGCAGGGGGTGGGCACCGGGGAGCTGTTTTTT; CDR3: CASWQGVGTGELFF; V: TRBV7-2; D: TRBD1; J: TRBJ2-2; size: NA
DNA: TGCGCCAGCAGCCAAGGGACTCTCTCCTACGAGCAGTACTTC; CDR3: CASSQGTLSYEQYF; V: TRBV4-3; D: NA; J: TRBJ2-7; size: NA
DNA: TGTGCCAGCAGTTTTGGGTGGCTGGGCATGGATACGCAGTATTTT; CDR3: CASSFGWLGMDTQYF; V: TRBV27; D: NA; J: TRBJ2-3; size: NA
DNA: TGTGCCAGCAGTGAACCTTGGGGCAGGGCCAGCACAGATACGCAGTATTTT; CDR3: CASSEPWGRASTDTQYF; V: TRBV25-1; D: NA; J: TRBJ2-3; size: few
DNA: TGCGCCAGCAGCTACACGGCCCAAGGGCCGGGGGCCAACTACGAGCAGTACTTC; CDR3: CASSYTAQGPGANYEQYF; V: TRBV4-1; D: NA; J: TRBJ2-7; size: NA
DNA: TGTGCCAGCAGCTCCCTAGCGGGGGGCAACATTCAGTACTTC; CDR3: CASSSLAGGNIQYF; V: TRBV7-2; D: TRBD2; J: TRBJ2-4; size: many
DNA: TGTGCCAGCAGCACGACAGGGTACGAGCAGTTCTTC; CDR3: CASSTTGYEQFF; V: TRBV5-5; D: TRBD1; J: TRBJ2-1; size: NA
DNA: TGCGCCAGCAGCTTGCTTTGGGGCGGGAATGCCTACGAGCAGTACTTC; CDR3: CASSLLWGGNAYEQYF; V: TRBV5-1; D: NA; J: TRBJ2-7; size: many
DNA: TGTGCCAGCAGAGGCTCCTACGAGCAGTACTTC; CDR3: CASRGSYEQYF; V: TRBV5-1; D: NA; J: TRBJ2-7; size: many
DNA: TGTGCCAGCAGCTTAGGTCTGGGGGCCTATGGCTACACCTTC; CDR3: CASSLGLGAYGYTF; V: TRBV11-2; D: NA; J: TRBJ1-2; size: NA
DNA: TGTGCCAGCAGTTTTAGGCCAGAGAGGTACGAGCAGTACTTC; CDR3: CASSFRPERYEQYF; V: TRBV12-3/TRBV12-4; D: NA; J: TRBJ2-7; size: few
DNA: TGTGCCAGCAGCCCCGGCGGGGGCAGAAACACTGAAGCTTTCTTT; CDR3: CASSPGGGRNTEAFF; V: TRBV7-2; D: NA; J: TRBJ1-1; size: NA